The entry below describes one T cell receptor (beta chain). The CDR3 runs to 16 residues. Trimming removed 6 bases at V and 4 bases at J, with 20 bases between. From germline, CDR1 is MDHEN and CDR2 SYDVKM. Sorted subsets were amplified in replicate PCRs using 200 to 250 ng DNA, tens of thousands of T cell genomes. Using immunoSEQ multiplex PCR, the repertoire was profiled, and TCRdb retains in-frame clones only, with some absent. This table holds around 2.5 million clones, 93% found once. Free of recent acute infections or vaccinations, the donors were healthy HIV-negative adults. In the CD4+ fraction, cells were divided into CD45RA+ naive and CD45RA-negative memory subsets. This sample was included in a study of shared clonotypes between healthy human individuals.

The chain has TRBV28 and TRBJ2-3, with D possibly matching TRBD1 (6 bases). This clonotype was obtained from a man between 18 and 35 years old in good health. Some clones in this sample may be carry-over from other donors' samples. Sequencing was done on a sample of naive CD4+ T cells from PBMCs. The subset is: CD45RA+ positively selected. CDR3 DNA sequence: TGTGCCAGCAGCCCACCCCCAGGGGATTGGGCAGATACGCAGTATTTT. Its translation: CASSPPPGDWADTQYF.